This paragraph reports one T cell receptor beta chain. Its target is not known. The table came from immunoSEQ multiplex PCR; TCRdb's copy has only in-frame clones and leaves some out. The sample has about 100,000 clones; about 95% are singletons. This sample is drawn from a study of siplizumab effects on memory and regulatory T cells. Regarding the study as a whole: Solely a minor proportion of alloreactive clones could be assigned to unstimulated subsets. Siplizumab cultures yielded proliferating Tregs whose suppressive function was not confirmed.

Sequencing was carried out using non-Treg CD4+ T cells sorted from blood. The source of this sequence is a human donor in good health.

The CDR3 region has the DNA TGCGCCAGCAGCCCCTCTAACGGTCAATACGAGCAGTACTTC. This sequence encodes CASSPSNGQYEQYF. The rearrangement links TRBV5-1 to TRBJ2-7; no clear D. Germline CDR1 reads SGHRS; CDR2 reads YFSETQ. The germline V and J ends were trimmed by 4 bases and 4 bases, with 15 bases remaining between them. This CDR3 region has 14 residues.